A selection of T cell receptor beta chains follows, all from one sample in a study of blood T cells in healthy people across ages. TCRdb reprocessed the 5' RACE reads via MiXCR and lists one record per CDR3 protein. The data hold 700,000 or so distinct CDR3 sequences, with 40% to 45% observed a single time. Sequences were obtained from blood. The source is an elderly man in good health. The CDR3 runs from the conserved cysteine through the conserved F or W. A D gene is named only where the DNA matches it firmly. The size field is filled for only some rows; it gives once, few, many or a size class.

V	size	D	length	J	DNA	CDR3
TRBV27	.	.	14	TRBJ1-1	TGTGCCAGCAGTCTAATGGCCAAGAACACTGAAGCTTTCTTT	CASSLMAKNTEAFF
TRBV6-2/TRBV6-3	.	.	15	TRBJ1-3	TGTGCCAGCATCTTAGGGCCATCCTCTGGAAACACCATATATTTT	CASILGPSSGNTIYF
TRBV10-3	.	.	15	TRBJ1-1	TGTGCCATCAGTAAAACCGGGACAATGGACACTGAAGCTTTCTTT	CAISKTGTMDTEAFF
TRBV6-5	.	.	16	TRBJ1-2	TGTGCCAGCAGTCCCCTTGGTGACCCGAGCCTATATGGCTGCACCTTC	CASSPLGDPSLYGCTF
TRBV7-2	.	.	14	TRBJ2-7	TGTGCCAGCAGCCTCCAAGGTACTCTCTACGATCAGTACTTC	CASSLQGTLYDQYF
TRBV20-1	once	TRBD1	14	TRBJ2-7	TGCAGTGCTAGACCCCTAACAGGGGCCAAGGAGCAGTACTTC	CSARPLTGAKEQYF
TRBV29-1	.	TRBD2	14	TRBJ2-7	TGCAGCGTTGAACTAGCGGGAGTGGTCTACGAGCAGTACTTC	CSVELAGVVYEQYF
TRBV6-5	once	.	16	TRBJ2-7	TGTGCCAGCAGTCGAGCTAGGCTAACCAACGCCTACGAGCAGTACTTC	CASSRARLTNAYEQYF
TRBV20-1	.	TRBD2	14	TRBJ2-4	TGCAGTGCCCCCAGGAGCGGGAGATCAGGGGAGCAGTACTTC	CSAPRSGRSGEQYF
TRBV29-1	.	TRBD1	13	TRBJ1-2	TGCAGCGTTGCCGACAGGGGGAGAGATGGCTACACCTTC	CSVADRGRDGYTF
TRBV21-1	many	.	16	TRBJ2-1	TGTGCCAGCAGGACCCTCCTAGCGGGGGGGCTCAATGAGCAGTTCTTC	CASRTLLAGGLNEQFF
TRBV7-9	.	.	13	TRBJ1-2	TGTGCCAGCAGCTTCCGGGGGCCCTATGGCTACACCTTC	CASSFRGPYGYTF
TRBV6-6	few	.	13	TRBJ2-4	TGTGCCAGCAGTTACGGGAGTGGGGACATTCAGTACTTC	CASSYGSGDIQYF
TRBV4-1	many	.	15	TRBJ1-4	TGCGCCAGCAGCCAAGTTCCGGGACCGTCTGAAAAACTGTTTTTT	CASSQVPGPSEKLFF
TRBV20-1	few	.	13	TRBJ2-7	TGCAGTGCTAGAGTCGGGGGGCTAAGGGAGCAGTACTTC	CSARVGGLREQYF
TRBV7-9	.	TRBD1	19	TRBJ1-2	TGTGCCAGCAGCTTCTCTCCGGGACAGGGGATACGAACTAACTATGGCTACACCTTC	CASSFSPGQGIRTNYGYTF
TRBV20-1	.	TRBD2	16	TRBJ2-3	TGCAGTGCTAGAGATCGACTAGCGGGAGAAACAGATACGCAGTATTTT	CSARDRLAGETDTQYF
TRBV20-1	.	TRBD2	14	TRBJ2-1	TGCAGTGCTACAGCGGGGGGGCGGATCAATGAGCAGTTCTTC	CSATAGGRINEQFF
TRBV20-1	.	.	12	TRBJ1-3	TGCAGTGCTACAGGGTTCTTGGGCACCATATATTTT	CSATGFLGTIYF
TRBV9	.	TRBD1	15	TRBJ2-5	TGTGCCAGCAGCGTAGCAGGACAGGGGGCTGAGACCCAGTACTTC	CASSVAGQGAETQYF
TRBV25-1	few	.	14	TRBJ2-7	TGTGCCAGCAGTCGGGGGCCTCTGACCTACGAGCAGTACTTC	CASSRGPLTYEQYF
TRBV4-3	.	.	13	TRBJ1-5	TGCGCCAGCAGCGAACAGGGTGGTCAGCCCCAGCATTTT	CASSEQGGQPQHF
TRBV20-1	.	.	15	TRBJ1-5	TGCAGTGCTAGAGATAATGGCCATACTGCGGGCGGCCAGCATTTT	CSARDNGHTAGGQHF
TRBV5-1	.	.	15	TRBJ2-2	TGCGCCAGCAGCCTGACCGGGGGAGGTACCGGGGAGCTGTTTTTT	CASSLTGGGTGELFF
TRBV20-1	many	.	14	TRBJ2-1	TGCAGTGTTGGGGGAGGGACAGGTTACAATGAGCAGTTCTTC	CSVGGGTGYNEQFF
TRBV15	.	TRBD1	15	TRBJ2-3	TGTGCCACCAGCCTGGACAGGGAAAGGGCAGATACGCAGTATTTT	CATSLDRERADTQYF
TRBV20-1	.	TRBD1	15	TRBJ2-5	TGCAGTGCTCAACAACCACAGGGGCTGGGGGAGACCCAGTACTTC	CSAQQPQGLGETQYF
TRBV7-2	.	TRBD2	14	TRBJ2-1	TGTGCCAGCAGCTTGGGCGGGGGGTACAATGAGCAGTTCTTC	CASSLGGGYNEQFF
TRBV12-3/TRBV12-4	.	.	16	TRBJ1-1	TGTGCCAGCAGTTTATCGGGCAGCCAAACCGGGGCTGAAGCTTTCTTT	CASSLSGSQTGAEAFF
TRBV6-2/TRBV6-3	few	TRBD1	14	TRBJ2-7	TGTGCCAGCAGTCGCTCGGGACAGGGGTACGAGCAGTACTTC	CASSRSGQGYEQYF
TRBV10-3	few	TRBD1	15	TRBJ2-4	TGTGCCATCAGTGAGCAAACAGGGGGTAAAAACATTCAGTACTTC	CAISEQTGGKNIQYF
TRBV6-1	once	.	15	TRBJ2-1	TGTACCAGCAGTACGGGGACCTCTCCCTACAATGAGCAGTTCTTC	CTSSTGTSPYNEQFF
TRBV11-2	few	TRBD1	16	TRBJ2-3	TGTGCCAGCAGCTTAGATAGTGGGACAGCGACAGATACGCAGTATTTT	CASSLDSGTATDTQYF
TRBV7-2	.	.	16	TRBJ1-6	TGTGCCAGCAGCGAGGACGCTAGCTCCTATAATTCACCCCTCCACTTT	CASSEDASSYNSPLHF
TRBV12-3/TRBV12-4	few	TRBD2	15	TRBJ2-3	TGTGCCAGCACCACGACTAGCGGGGGAGCAGATACGCAGTATTTT	CASTTTSGGADTQYF
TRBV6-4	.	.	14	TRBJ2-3	TGTGCCAGCAGTGAAAGGGCTAGCACAGATACGCAGTATTTT	CASSERASTDTQYF
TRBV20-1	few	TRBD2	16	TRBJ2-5	TGCAGTGCTAGTCTCCGTAGTAGCGGGGGACGGGAGACCCAGTACTTC	CSASLRSSGGRETQYF
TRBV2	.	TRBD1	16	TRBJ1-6	TGTGCCAGCACCTTCGAACAGGGGGCGTATGGTTCACCCCTCCACTTT	CASTFEQGAYGSPLHF
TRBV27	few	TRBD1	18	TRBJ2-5	TGTGCCAGCAGTTTATCGAATTTGGGACAGGGGGGACGAGAGACCCAGTACTTC	CASSLSNLGQGGRETQYF
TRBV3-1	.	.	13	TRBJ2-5	TGTGCCAGCAGCCAAGCAGGGAAAGGGACCCAGTACTTC	CASSQAGKGTQYF
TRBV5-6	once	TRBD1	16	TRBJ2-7	TGTGCCAGCAGCAAAGCAGCCGGGACAGGGAACTACGAGCAGTACTTC	CASSKAAGTGNYEQYF
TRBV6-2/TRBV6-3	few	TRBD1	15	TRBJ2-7	TGTGCCAGCAGACCCCCGGGACAGGTGTCCTACGAGCAGTACTTC	CASRPPGQVSYEQYF
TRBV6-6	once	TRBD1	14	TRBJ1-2	TGTGCCAGCAGTCGCGAACAGGGGGTCGGAGGCTACACCTTC	CASSREQGVGGYTF
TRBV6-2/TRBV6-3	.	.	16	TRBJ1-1	TGTGCCAGCAGCCCAATCCCACAGGGTCTTAGCACTGAAGCTTTCTTT	CASSPIPQGLSTEAFF
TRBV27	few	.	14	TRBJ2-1	TGTGCCAGCAGTTTATGGGAAAACTACAATGAGCAGTTCTTC	CASSLWENYNEQFF
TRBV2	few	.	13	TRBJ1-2	TGTGCCAGCAGTGAAGCGGGCGCCTATGGCTACACCTTC	CASSEAGAYGYTF
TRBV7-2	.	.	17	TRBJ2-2	TGTGCCAGCAGCTTAGCGCCGGGGGGCGCGGGCACCGGGGAGCTGTTTTTT	CASSLAPGGAGTGELFF
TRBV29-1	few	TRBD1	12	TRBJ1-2	TGCAGCGTAACGACAGGGGGCTATGGCTACACCTTC	CSVTTGGYGYTF
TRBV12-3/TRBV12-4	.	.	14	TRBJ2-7	TGTGCCAGCCGCAGTGGAGGGCGGTTGGGCGAGCAGTACTTC	CASRSGGRLGEQYF
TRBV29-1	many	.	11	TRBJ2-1	TGCAGCGTTCGGGGAGACGGTGAGCAGTTCTTC	CSVRGDGEQFF
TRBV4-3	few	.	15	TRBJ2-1	TGCGCCAGCAGCCAAGAATGGGGACAACTCCATGAGCAGTTCTTC	CASSQEWGQLHEQFF
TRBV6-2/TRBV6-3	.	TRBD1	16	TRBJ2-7	TGTGCCAGCAACCTCTTCCCGGGACAGGGACACTACGAGCAGTACTTC	CASNLFPGQGHYEQYF
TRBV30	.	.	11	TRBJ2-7	TGTGCCTGGAGGACAGTAAACGAGCAGTACTTC	CAWRTVNEQYF
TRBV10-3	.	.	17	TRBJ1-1	TGTGCCATCAGTGGAGGGGGGATAGGCGACCTTAACACTGAAGCTTTCTTT	CAISGGGIGDLNTEAFF
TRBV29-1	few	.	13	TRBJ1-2	TGCAGCGTTGAAGGAGGGCAGTTCTATGGCTACACCTTC	CSVEGGQFYGYTF
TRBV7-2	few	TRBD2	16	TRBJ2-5	TGTGCCAGCAGCTTAGCGGCTAGCGGGAGGCGTGAGACCCAGTACTTC	CASSLAASGRRETQYF
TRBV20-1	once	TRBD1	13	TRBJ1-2	TGCAGTGCTGGACGACAGGGTTCTGGGGGCTACACCTTC	CSAGRQGSGGYTF
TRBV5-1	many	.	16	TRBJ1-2	TGCGCCAGCAGCTTGGCCAGGCCTACGGAAGGCTATGGCTACACCTTC	CASSLARPTEGYGYTF
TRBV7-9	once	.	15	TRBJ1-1	TGTGCCAGCAGCTCCAGGGAAAGGGTGAACACTGAAGCTTTCTTT	CASSSRERVNTEAFF